Each of the 22 T cell receptor beta chains below was sequenced from the same sample in a study of blood T cells in healthy people across ages. Primed by a sample-barcoded 5' primer and a J-beta primer mix, a second PCR proceeded for about 6 to 12 cycles. Via MiXCR, TCRdb re-called the 5' RACE reads, giving one row per CDR3 protein. This repertoire shows approximately 830,000 distinct CDR3 sequences, approximately 65% found once; its top ten account for around a quarter. Sequenced: blood. The receptors come from a man aged 25 to 40 in good health.

Comments on this clonotype: An end of the junction differs from the germline gene, which may be a read error. V and J are TRBV9 and TRBJ2-1; TRBD1 might be the D (6 bases). The CDR3 length is 15 residues. Germline values: CDR1 SGDLS, CDR2 YYNGEE. Here the CDR3 DNA reads TGTACCAGCAGCGTAGGACAGAGCTCCTACAATGAGCAGTTCTTC. The encoded protein is CTSSVGQSSYNEQFF.

V usage is TRBV4-2 and J usage is TRBJ1-2; TRBD1 matches at 9 bases. This CDR3 contains 13 residues. Germline V lookup: CDR1 LGHNA, CDR2 YNFKEQ. Trimming at V came to 3 bases and at J to 8 bases, leaving 4 bases not matched to a gene. CDR3 residues: CASSHPDRGGYTF. CDR3 sequence (DNA): TGTGCCAGCAGCCACCCCGACAGGGGGGGCTACACCTTC.

This chain joins TRBV7-2 and TRBJ2-1; the D gene is possibly TRBD1 (5 bases). Trimming cost V 4 bases and J 7 bases, with 11 bases left between them. Per germline, CDR1 SGHTA and CDR2 FQGNSA. CDR3 length: 13 amino acids. The CDR3 region is CASSSRGSNEQFF. For the CDR3, the DNA is TGTGCCAGCAGCTCTAGGGGCTCGAATGAGCAGTTCTTC.

The chain employs TRBV29-1 and TRBJ1-4; 7 nucleotides agree with TRBD1. CDR3 length: 13 residues. V was pared by 7 bases and J by 4 bases, with 6 bases of the junction left unmatched. In germline, CDR1 is SQVTM, CDR2 ANQGSEA. CDR3 amino acids: CSAKTGRNEKLFF. CDR3 bases: TGCAGCGCCAAGACAGGGCGTAATGAAAAACTGTTTTTT.

In the case of this clonotype: One junction end disagrees with the germline gene, perhaps due to a read error. The chain is built from TRBV2 and TRBJ1-2, with D possibly matching TRBD1 (6 bases). The CDR3 is made up of 14 amino acids. The germline CDR1 and CDR2 sequences are SNHLY and FYNNEI. This CDR3 is CASRAGQINYGYTF. The DNA of the CDR3 is TGTGCCAGCAGAGCCGGACAGATTAACTATGGCTACACTTTC.

This clonotype showed up just once. The rearrangement uses TRBV28 and TRBJ1-5; D is unresolved. V was shortened by 5 bases and J by 7 bases, with 15 bases between the two germline ends. CDR3 length: 14 amino acids. Germline values: CDR1 MDHEN, CDR2 SYDVKM. CDR3 sequence: CASSPILDGQPQHF. The CDR3 DNA is TGTGCCAGCAGTCCGATCCTGGACGGCCAGCCCCAGCATTTT.

J is TRBJ2-7 and V is TRBV28, with TRBD1 as a possible D gene (6 bases). This CDR3 has 14 amino acids. From germline, CDR1 is MDHEN and CDR2 SYDVKM. The germline V and J ends were trimmed by 3 bases and 2 bases, with 11 bases remaining between them. As DNA, the CDR3 is TGTGCCAGCAGTTTCATGGCAGGGGCCTACGAGCAGTACTTC. Translated: CASSFMAGAYEQYF.

This chain joins TRBV28 and TRBJ2-7; 11 nucleotides agree with TRBD2. With V trimmed by 5 bases and J by 7 bases, 10 bases remained unmatched. The CDR3 is made up of 15 amino acids. The germline gives CDR1 MDHEN, CDR2 SYDVKM. The DNA for the CDR3 is TGTGCCAGCAGTACCCCCTCACTAGCGGGGGAGGAGCAGTACTTC. Residues: CASSTPSLAGEEQYF.

The chain has TRBV11-1 and TRBJ2-1; no clear D. There are 15 residues in the CDR3. V lost 4 bases and J lost 1, with 11 bases in between. CDR1 is SGHAT, CDR2 FQDESV, per germline (reference sequence). CDR3 DNA sequence: TGTGCCAGCAGCTGCAGTGGCAGATCCTACAATGAGCAGTTCTTC. As protein: CASSCSGRSYNEQFF.

In its sample, this clonotype was seen a few times. This rearrangement joins TRBV7-2 to TRBJ1-5, with D perhaps matching TRBD1 (5 bases). V lost 3 bases and J lost 10, with 16 bases in between. Per germline, CDR1 SGHTA and CDR2 FQGNSA. The CDR3 has 14 amino acids. The CDR3 DNA reads as TGTGCCAGCAGCTTTGACGGGGCGTTAGAACCCCAGCATTTT. Translating it yields CASSFDGALEPQHF.

V usage is TRBV4-1 and J usage is TRBJ2-3; D is uncertain. V was clipped by 1 base and J by 5 bases, with 10 bases between them. The CDR3 spans 14 residues. Germline V gene sequence: CDR1 MGHRA, CDR2 YSYEKL. Here the CDR3 reads CASSQGRREDTQYF. CDR3 nucleotide sequence: TGCGCCAGCAGCCAAGGAAGAAGGGAAGATACGCAGTATTTT.

The V and J genes are TRBV25-1 and TRBJ2-3, with TRBD1 identical over 9 bases. This CDR3 region has 17 residues. Germline values: CDR1 MGHDK, CDR2 SYGVNS. The V and J ends lost 5 bases and 1 base, in that order; junction bases with no gene match: 10. CDR3 loop: CASSPQQGAYGTDTQYF. Written as DNA, the CDR3 is TGTGCCAGCAGTCCACAACAGGGGGCTTATGGCACAGATACGCAGTATTTT.

This clonotype was recorded a few times. This chain uses TRBV29-1 with TRBJ2-3, with D possibly TRBD2 on 5 matching bases. The CDR3 runs 12 residues. Trimming removed 8 bases from V and 6 bases from J, with 15 bases in between. Germline CDR1 reads SQVTM; CDR2 reads ANQGSEA. In DNA, the CDR3 is TGCAGCTACCGGGGTAGCCAGGATACGCAGTATTTT. It encodes CSYRGSQDTQYF.

The chain is built from TRBV7-9 and TRBJ1-2; TRBD1 might be the D (5 bases). The CDR3 consists of 15 residues. Germline CDR1 and CDR2: SEHNR and FQNEAQ (reference sequence). Trimming took off 2 bases at V and 0 bases at J, with 10 bases between the two ends. The CDR3 region has the DNA TGTGCCAGCAGCTTACTACAGGCCGCTAACTATGGCTACACCTTC. It is translated as CASSLLQAANYGYTF.

The chain employs TRBV6-6 and TRBJ1-6; no definite D call. The germline V gene has CDR1 MNHNY and CDR2 SVGAGI (reference sequence). The CDR3 spans 14 residues. Between the trimmed V and J ends, which lost 4 bases and 8 bases, there was a span of 12 bases. CDR3 in amino acids: CASSSLGRDSPLHF. CDR3 in DNA: TGTGCCAGCAGTTCCCTAGGGCGGGATTCACCCCTCCACTTT.

The chain employs TRBV6-5 and TRBJ2-7; 9 bases agree with TRBD2. The CDR3 is 16 residues long. Germline values: CDR1 MNHEY, CDR2 SVGAGI. V was clipped by 0 bases and J by 0 bases; unmatched bases: 3. The CDR3 DNA reads as TGTGCCAGCAGTTACTCCAGCGGGGGGTACTCCTACGAGCAGTACTTC. It yields the protein CASSYSSGGYSYEQYF.

The J gene is TRBJ2-7, the V gene TRBV12-3 or TRBV12-4; TRBD2 matches at 16 bases. With 5 bases clipped from V and 6 bases from J, the junction kept 4 bases outside the gene matches. This CDR3 is built from 15 residues. CDR3: CASSGTSGGASEQYF. In DNA form, the CDR3 reads TGTGCCAGCAGTGGGACTAGCGGGGGGGCGTCCGAGCAGTACTTC.

The chain joins TRBV4-3 to TRBJ1-1; D unclear. This CDR3 has 14 residues. V was shortened by 0 bases and J by 5 bases, with 10 bases between the two germline ends. Germline assignment: CDR1 LGHNA and CDR2 YSLEER. CDR3 sequence: CASSQERFGTEAFF. The CDR3 coding sequence is TGCGCCAGCAGCCAAGAGCGTTTCGGGACTGAAGCTTTCTTT.

This clonotype was observed a single time. The junction shows a germline mismatch at one end, possibly a read error. The chain recombines TRBV12-3 or TRBV12-4 with TRBJ2-1, with no clear D. The CDR3 totals 13 residues. The CDR3 coding sequence is TGTACCAGCACTATAAGCTCCTACAATGAGCAGTTCTTC. It is translated as CTSTISSYNEQFF.

This sequence joins TRBV7-9 and TRBJ2-3; 9 positions agree with TRBD1. This CDR3 is 15 amino acids long. The V gene end was trimmed by 4 bases and the J gene end by 3 bases; junction bases not matched to a gene: 5. Germline V gene lookup returns CDR1 SEHNR and CDR2 FQNEAQ (reference sequence). The CDR3, as DNA: TGTGCCAGCAGCTCAAGGGACAGGGAGACAGATACGCAGTATTTT. This encodes CASSSRDRETDTQYF.

This clonotype was counted between two and nine times. CDR3 loop: CASSSGVTEAFF. The CDR3 coding sequence is TGTGCCAGCAGTTCGGGGGTCACTGAAGCTTTCTTT. This rearrangement joins TRBV12-3 or TRBV12-4 to TRBJ1-1; tentative D call: TRBD1 (5 bases). CDR3 length equals 12 residues. Between the trimmed V and J ends, which lost 4 bases and 4 bases, there was a span of 7 bases.

This clonotype occurred a few times. The V call is TRBV5-1, the J call TRBJ2-7, with TRBD1 matching over 8 bases. The CDR3 spans 14 residues. The trim removed 2 bases at V and 4 bases at J, leaving 5 bases unmatched. CDR1 and CDR2 (germline): SGHRS, YFSETQ. The CDR3 nucleotides read TGCGCCAGCAGCTTCCAGGGGGCGGTGTACGAGCAGTACTTC. Residues: CASSFQGAVYEQYF.